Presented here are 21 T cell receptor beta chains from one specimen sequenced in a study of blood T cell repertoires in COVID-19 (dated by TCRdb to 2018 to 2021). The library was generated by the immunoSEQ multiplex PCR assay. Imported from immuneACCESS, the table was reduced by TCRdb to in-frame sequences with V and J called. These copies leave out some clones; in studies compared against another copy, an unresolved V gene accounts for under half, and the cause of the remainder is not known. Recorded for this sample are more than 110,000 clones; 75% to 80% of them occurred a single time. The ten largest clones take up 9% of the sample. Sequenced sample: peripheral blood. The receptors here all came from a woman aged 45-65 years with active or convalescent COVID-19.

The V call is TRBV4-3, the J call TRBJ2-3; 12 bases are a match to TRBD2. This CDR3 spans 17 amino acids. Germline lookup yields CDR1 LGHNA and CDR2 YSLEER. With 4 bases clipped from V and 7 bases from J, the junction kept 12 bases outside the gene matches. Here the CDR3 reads CASSPVPTSGRSYTQYF. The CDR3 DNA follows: TGCGCCAGCAGCCCAGTCCCCACTAGCGGGAGGTCTTATACGCAGTATTTT.

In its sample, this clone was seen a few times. CDR3 nucleotide sequence: TGTGCCAGCGGGGACAGGGGTAGAAATGAGCAGTTCTTC. Its protein is CASGDRGRNEQFF. V usage is TRBV3-1 (or the pseudogene TRBV3-2) and J usage is TRBJ2-1; 10 nucleotides align to TRBD1. V lost 8 bases to trimming and J lost 7 bases; unmatched junction nucleotides: 5. CDR1 is LGHDT and CDR2 is YNNKEL in the germline V gene (reference sequence). This CDR3 is built from 13 residues.

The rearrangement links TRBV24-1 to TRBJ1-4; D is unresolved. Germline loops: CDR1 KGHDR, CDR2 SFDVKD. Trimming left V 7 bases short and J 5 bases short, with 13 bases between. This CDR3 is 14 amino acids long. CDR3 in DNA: TGTGCCACCAGGGAGATGTTGAAAAATGAAAAACTGTTTTTT. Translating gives CATREMLKNEKLFF.

The CDR3 protein is CASRQQGAEGYTF. In nucleotides, the CDR3 is TGTGCCAGCAGGCAACAGGGTGCGGAAGGCTACACCTTC. The chain links TRBV27 to TRBJ1-2; D is perhaps TRBD1 (6 bases). Between the trimmed V and J ends, which lost 6 bases and 8 bases, there was a span of 16 bases. The CDR3 has 13 amino acids. CDR1 is MNHEY, CDR2 SMNVEV, per germline (reference sequence).

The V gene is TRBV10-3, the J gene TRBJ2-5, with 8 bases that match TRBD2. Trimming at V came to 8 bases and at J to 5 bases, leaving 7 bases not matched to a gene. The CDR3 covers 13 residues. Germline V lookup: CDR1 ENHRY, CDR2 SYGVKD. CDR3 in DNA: TGTGCCATCGGGGAGCGGGAGAGGGAGACCCAGTACTTC. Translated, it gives CAIGERERETQYF.

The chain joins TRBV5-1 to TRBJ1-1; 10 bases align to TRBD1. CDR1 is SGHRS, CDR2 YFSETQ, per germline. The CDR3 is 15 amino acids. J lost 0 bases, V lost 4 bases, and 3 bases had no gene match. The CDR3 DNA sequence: TGCGCCAGCAGCCCGGGACAGGGGATGAACACTGAAGCTTTCTTT. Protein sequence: CASSPGQGMNTEAFF.

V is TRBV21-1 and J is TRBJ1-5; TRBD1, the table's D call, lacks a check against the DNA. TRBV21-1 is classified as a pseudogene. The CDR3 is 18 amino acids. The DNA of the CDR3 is TGTGCCAGCAGCAAAGCACAGGGTAGGAGTTTTGGCAATCAGCCCCAGCATTTT. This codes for CASSKAQGRSFGNQPQHF.

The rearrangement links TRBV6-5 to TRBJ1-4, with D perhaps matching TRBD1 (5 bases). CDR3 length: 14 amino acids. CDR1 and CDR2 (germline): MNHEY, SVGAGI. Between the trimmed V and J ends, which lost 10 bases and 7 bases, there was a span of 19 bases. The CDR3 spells CATSTRDSGEKLFF. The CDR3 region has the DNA TGTGCCACTTCTACAAGGGACTCTGGTGAAAAACTGTTTTTT.

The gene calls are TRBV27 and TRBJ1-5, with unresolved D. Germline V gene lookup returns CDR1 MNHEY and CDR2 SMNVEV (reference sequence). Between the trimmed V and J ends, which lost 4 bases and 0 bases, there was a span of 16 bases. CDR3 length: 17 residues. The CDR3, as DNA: TGTGCCAGCAGTTCGGTCTCAGCGGGGATTAGCAATCAGCCCCAGCATTTT. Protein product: CASSSVSAGISNQPQHF.

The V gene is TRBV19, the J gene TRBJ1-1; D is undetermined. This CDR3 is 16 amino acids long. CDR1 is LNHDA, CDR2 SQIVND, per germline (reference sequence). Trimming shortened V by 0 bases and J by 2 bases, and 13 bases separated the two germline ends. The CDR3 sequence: CASSIDTALTNTEAFF. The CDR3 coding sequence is TGTGCCAGTAGTATAGACACAGCCTTAACTAACACTGAAGCTTTCTTT.

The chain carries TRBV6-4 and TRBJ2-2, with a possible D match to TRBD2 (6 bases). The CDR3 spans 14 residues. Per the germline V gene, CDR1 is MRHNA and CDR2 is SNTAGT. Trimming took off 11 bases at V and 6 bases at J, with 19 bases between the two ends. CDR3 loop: CASGELAGSGELFF. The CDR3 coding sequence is TGTGCCTCGGGGGAACTAGCCGGTTCCGGGGAGCTGTTTTTT.

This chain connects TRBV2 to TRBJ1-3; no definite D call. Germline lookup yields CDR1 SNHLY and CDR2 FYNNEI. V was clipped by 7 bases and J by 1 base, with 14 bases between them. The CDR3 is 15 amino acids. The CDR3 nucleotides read TGTGCCAGCACTGGGAGGGAAGAGTCTGGAAACACCATATATTTT. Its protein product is CASTGREESGNTIYF.

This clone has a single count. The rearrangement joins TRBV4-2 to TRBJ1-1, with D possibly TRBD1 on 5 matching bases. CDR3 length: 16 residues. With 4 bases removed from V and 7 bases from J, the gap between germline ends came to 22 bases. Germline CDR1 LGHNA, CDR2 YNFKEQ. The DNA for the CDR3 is TGTGCCAGCAGCCCTCAACTCCCCGGGACTGTTTTTGAAGCTTTCTTT. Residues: CASSPQLPGTVFEAFF.

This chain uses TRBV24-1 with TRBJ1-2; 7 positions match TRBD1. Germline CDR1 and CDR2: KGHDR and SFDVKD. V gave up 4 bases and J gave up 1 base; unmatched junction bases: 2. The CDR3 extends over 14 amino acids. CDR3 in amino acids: CATSEGDSNYGYTF. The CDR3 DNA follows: TGTGCCACCAGTGAGGGGGACAGTAACTATGGCTACACCTTC.

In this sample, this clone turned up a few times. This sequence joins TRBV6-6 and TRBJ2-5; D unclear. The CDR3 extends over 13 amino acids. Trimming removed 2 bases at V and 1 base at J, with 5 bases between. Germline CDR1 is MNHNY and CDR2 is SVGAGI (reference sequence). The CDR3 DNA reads TGTGCCAGCAGTTACGGCAGCCAAGAGACCCAGTACTTC. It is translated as CASSYGSQETQYF.

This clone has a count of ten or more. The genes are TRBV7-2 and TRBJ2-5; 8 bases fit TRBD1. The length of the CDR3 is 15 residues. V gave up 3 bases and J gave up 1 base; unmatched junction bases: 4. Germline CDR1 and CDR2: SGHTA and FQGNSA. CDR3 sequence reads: CASSFDRGLQETQYF. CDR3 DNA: TGTGCCAGCAGCTTTGACAGGGGCCTCCAAGAGACCCAGTACTTC.

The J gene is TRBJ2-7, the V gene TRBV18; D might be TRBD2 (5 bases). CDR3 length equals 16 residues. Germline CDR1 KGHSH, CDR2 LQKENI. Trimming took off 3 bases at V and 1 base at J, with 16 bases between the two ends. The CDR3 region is CASSPTAEGGSYEQYF. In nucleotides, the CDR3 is TGTGCCAGCTCACCGACTGCCGAGGGCGGGTCCTACGAGCAGTACTTC.

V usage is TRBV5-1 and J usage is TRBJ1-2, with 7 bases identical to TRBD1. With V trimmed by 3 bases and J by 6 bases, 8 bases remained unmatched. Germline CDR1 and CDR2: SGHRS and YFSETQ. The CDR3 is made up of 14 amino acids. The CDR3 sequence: CASSSQGVLDGYTF. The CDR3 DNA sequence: TGCGCCAGCAGCTCCCAGGGGGTTTTGGATGGCTACACCTTC.

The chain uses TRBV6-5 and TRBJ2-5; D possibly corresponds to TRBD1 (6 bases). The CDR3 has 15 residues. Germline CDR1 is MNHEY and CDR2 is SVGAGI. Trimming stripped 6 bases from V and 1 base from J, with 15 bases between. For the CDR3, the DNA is TGTGCCAGCAGCAGAACAGGGCACTCCCAAGAGACCCAGTACTTC. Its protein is CASSRTGHSQETQYF.

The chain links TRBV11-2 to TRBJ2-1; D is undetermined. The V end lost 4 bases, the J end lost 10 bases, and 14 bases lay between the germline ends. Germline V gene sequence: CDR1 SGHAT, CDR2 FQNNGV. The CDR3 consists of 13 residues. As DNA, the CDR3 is TGTGCCAGCAGCTCCCTTCGCAATAGCGAGCAGTTCTTC. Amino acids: CASSSLRNSEQFF.

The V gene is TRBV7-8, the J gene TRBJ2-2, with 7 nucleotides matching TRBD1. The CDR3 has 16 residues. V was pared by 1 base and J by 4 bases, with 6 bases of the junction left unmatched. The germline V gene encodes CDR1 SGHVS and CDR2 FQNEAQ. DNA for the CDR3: TGTGCCAGCAGCTTAGTGAGGGGGCCGGCCACCGGGGAGCTGTTTTTT. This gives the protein CASSLVRGPATGELFF.